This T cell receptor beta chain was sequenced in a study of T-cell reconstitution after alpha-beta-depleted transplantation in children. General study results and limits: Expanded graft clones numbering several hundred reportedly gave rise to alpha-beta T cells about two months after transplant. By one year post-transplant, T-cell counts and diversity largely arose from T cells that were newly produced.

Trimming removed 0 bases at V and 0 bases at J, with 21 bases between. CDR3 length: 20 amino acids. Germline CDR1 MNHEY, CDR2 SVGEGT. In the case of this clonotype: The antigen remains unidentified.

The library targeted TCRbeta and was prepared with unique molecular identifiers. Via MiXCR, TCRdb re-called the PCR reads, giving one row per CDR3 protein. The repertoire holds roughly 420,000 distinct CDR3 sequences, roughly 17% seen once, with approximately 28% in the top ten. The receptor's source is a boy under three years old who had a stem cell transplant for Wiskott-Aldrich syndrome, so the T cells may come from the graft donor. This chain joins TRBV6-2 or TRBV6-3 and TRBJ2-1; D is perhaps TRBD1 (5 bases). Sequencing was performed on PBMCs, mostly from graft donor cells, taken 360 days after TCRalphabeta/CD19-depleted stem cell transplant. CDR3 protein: CASSYSGRVIFQSSYNEQFF. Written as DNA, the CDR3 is TGTGCCAGCAGTTACTCAGGCAGGGTTATTTTCCAGAGCTCCTACAATGAGCAGTTCTTC.